A selection of T cell receptor beta chains follows, all from one sample in a study of T cell changes during pregnancy in multiple sclerosis. TCRdb's copy holds only in-frame clones and misses some; the assay was immunoSEQ multiplex PCR. The repertoire holds fewer than 45,000 clones, with 85% to 90% as singletons. Sequenced material: CD8+ T cells from peripheral blood mononuclear cells, taken after pregnancy. Receptor source: a female donor in good health, enrolled as a control in a pregnancy study. The CDR3 runs from the conserved cysteine through the conserved F or W. Fields, in order: V gene, clone size, J gene, CDR3 protein. Rows give clone size only sometimes, using once, few, many, or a class for an expanded clone.

>TRBV4-3|NA|TRBJ1-4
CASSQDRGGGYEKLFF
>TRBV4-3|NA|TRBJ1-4
CASSQERVGRGQANEKLFF
>TRBV5-1|NA|TRBJ1-1
CASSLTPNTEAFF
>TRBV7-9|NA|TRBJ2-3
CASSLNGQGTTDTQYF
>TRBV6-5|NA|TRBJ2-6
CASSLAGANVLTF
>TRBV13|NA|TRBJ2-2
CASSLSGQGWTGELFF
>TRBV5-4|NA|TRBJ2-4
CASSLAPGGDKNIQYF
>TRBV4-1|NA|TRBJ2-1
CASSQGPARRFF
>TRBV19|NA|TRBJ2-7
CASSIYFPGPYEQYF
>TRBV28|NA|TRBJ2-3
CASSLTGGFSGTQYF
>TRBV7-2|NA|TRBJ1-1
CASSSQGMNTEAFF
>TRBV5-1|NA|TRBJ2-1
CASSVVRYEQFF
>TRBV27|NA|TRBJ1-2
CASGQSGGYTF
>TRBV5-1|NA|TRBJ1-2
CASSHGTANYGYTF
>TRBV27|NA|TRBJ2-7
CASSFRGQGLPYEQYF
>TRBV29-1|NA|TRBJ2-1
CSVEDPGGGTYNEQFF
>TRBV5-4|NA|TRBJ2-7
CASSQDGAPYEQYF
>TRBV12-2|once|TRBJ1-1
CASRLLPGQGCPEAFF
>TRBV7-9|NA|TRBJ1-2
CASSLLAGYTF
>TRBV28|NA|TRBJ1-4
CASMGQDNEKLFF
>TRBV29-1|NA|TRBJ2-1
CSVEGDWVDNEQFF
>TRBV5-4|once|TRBJ2-7
CASSLAREQLDHEQYF
>TRBV7-9|few|TRBJ1-5
CASSPGTAEDQPQHF
>TRBV6-5|once|TRBJ2-5
CASEGAGETQYF
>TRBV5-6|NA|TRBJ1-2
CASSLGQDSVPYGYTF
>TRBV7-8|NA|TRBJ2-3
CASSPGASGVYTTDTQYF
>TRBV27|once|TRBJ2-1
CASSLATGDNEQFF
>TRBV27|NA|TRBJ2-7
CASSSPLSGGALYEQYF
>TRBV4-2|NA|TRBJ1-1
CASSQPLGNTEAFF
>TRBV5-6|NA|TRBJ2-1
CASSLGSGLYNEQFF